These 14 T cell receptor beta chains were all obtained from the same sample, sequenced in a study of T-cell memory formation after mild COVID-19. MiXCR, run by TCRdb on the 5' RACE reads, gives a single entry per CDR3 protein. The repertoire holds around 320,000 distinct CDR3 sequences, with 13% to 15% as singletons. Sequencing used PBMCs or a T cell subset sorted from them (not recorded which). Receptor source: a man between 18 and 29 years old who had mild COVID-19 (a few samples of this study predate the infection). Cell type and time point are not known.

This clonotype was detected a few times. The V and J genes are TRBV7-9 and TRBJ2-5; 12 positions match TRBD2. CDR1 SEHNR and CDR2 FQNEAQ come from the germline V gene (reference sequence). The junction had 4 bases not matched to a gene; V was cut back by 3 bases and J by 5 bases. This CDR3 contains 15 residues. CDR3 sequence: CASSFLAGGRETQYF. CDR3 DNA sequence: TGTGCCAGCAGCTTCCTAGCGGGGGGGCGGGAGACCCAGTACTTC.

This clonotype was picked up a small number of times. The rearrangement joins TRBV5-4 to TRBJ2-3, with 8 bases matching TRBD2. Germline V gene data show CDR1 as SGHNT and CDR2 as YYREEE (reference sequence). V was pared by 4 bases and J by 0 bases, with 7 bases of the junction left unmatched. This CDR3 is built from 16 residues. The DNA of the CDR3 is TGTGCCAGCAGCCAGTTACGGGAGGGAAGCACAGATACGCAGTATTTT. This encodes CASSQLREGSTDTQYF.

The chain is built from TRBV9 and TRBJ2-6; 11 bases are shared with TRBD1. The V gene's germline CDR1 is SGDLS and CDR2 YYNGEE. The CDR3 extends over 19 amino acids. V trimming: 4 bases; J trimming: 1 base; junction bases outside the gene matches: 10. CDR3 nucleotides: TGTGCCAGCAGCCTCAGAACCGGGACAGGGGGATCTGGGGCCAACGTCCTGACTTTC. It is translated as CASSLRTGTGGSGANVLTF.

This clonotype occurred a few times. The gene calls are TRBV29-1 and TRBJ1-2, with 8 positions matching TRBD1. The V gene's germline CDR1 is SQVTM and CDR2 ANQGSEA. Germline trimming cut 7 bases from V and 4 bases from J; bases unmatched to any gene: 5. The CDR3 contains 12 residues. The CDR3 DNA is TGCAGCGGCGACAGGGGCCCCTATGGCTACACCTTC. It encodes CSGDRGPYGYTF.

This clonotype occurred a few times. V gene TRBV6-5 combines with J gene TRBJ2-5; a weak D match, TRBD1 (5 bases). The CDR3 is 14 residues long. Germline V gene sequence: CDR1 MNHEY, CDR2 SVGAGI. Trimming left V 5 bases short and J 2 bases short, with 12 bases between. The CDR3, as DNA: TGTGCCAGCAGTGGTACAGGTACTCAAGAGACCCAGTACTTC. It is translated as CASSGTGTQETQYF.

The chain joins TRBV2 to TRBJ2-3, with a weak D call TRBD2 (7 bases). Trimming took 3 bases from V and 4 from J, leaving 14 bases between them. The V gene's germline CDR1 is SNHLY and CDR2 FYNNEI. The CDR3 totals 15 residues. CDR3 DNA: TGTGCCAGCAGTGAGGGGGGGCATAAGGCAGATACGCAGTATTTT. It translates to CASSEGGHKADTQYF.

This clonotype was recorded a few times. This chain links TRBV19 with TRBJ1-1; D gene uncertain. The germline V and J ends were trimmed by 11 bases and 2 bases, with 15 bases remaining between them. This CDR3 comprises 13 residues. Per the germline V gene, CDR1 is LNHDA and CDR2 is SQIVND (reference sequence). CDR3 nucleotide sequence: TGTGCCGCCCTGAAGTGGGGTAACACTGAAGCTTTCTTT. Translated, it gives CAALKWGNTEAFF.

V and J are TRBV12-3 or TRBV12-4 and TRBJ2-5; perhaps TRBD2 as D (6 bases). The CDR3 has 14 amino acids. V lost 1 base, J lost 4 bases, and 10 bases lay in between. CDR3 nucleotides: TGTGCCAGCAGTTTAGGGAGGGGACGAGAGACCCAGTACTTC. Its translation: CASSLGRGRETQYF.

The chain links TRBV7-2 to TRBJ1-4, with unresolved D. V was clipped by 5 bases and J by 7 bases, with 14 bases between them. Germline V gene sequence: CDR1 SGHTA, CDR2 FQGNSA. The CDR3 contains 14 residues. The CDR3 here is CASSPRGRLEKLFF. CDR3 in DNA: TGTGCCAGCAGCCCTCGAGGACGCCTTGAAAAACTGTTTTTT.

In its sample, this clonotype was seen a few times. The chain couples TRBV9 to TRBJ1-2; D unclear. CDR3 length: 14 residues. The germline CDR1 and CDR2 sequences are SGDLS and YYNGEE. The V and J ends lost 0 bases and 3 bases respectively, with 9 bases between them. CDR3 sequence: CASSVDLTHYGYTF. The CDR3 DNA reads as TGTGCCAGCAGCGTAGATCTAACGCACTATGGCTACACCTTC.

The CDR3: CASSLEGTSGGESDTQYF. CDR3 coding DNA: TGCGCCAGCAGCCTAGAGGGGACTAGCGGGGGGGAATCAGATACGCAGTATTTT. The V call is TRBV4-1, the J call TRBJ2-3, with 16 bases lining up with TRBD2. CDR3 length: 18 amino acids. J was trimmed by 4 bases and V by 4 bases; bases with no gene match: 8. Germline V gene sequence: CDR1 MGHRA, CDR2 YSYEKL.

The chain has TRBV27 and TRBJ1-2; 7 nucleotides line up with TRBD1. This CDR3 has 14 residues. The V gene end was trimmed by 6 bases and the J gene end by 7 bases; junction bases not matched to a gene: 11. Germline loops: CDR1 MNHEY, CDR2 SMNVEV (reference sequence). For the CDR3, the DNA is TGTGCCAGCAGCCTTGGGGACAGCCGCGGTGGCTACACCTTC. As protein: CASSLGDSRGGYTF.

This clonotype was picked up a small number of times. This chain connects TRBV12-3 or TRBV12-4 to TRBJ1-1, with TRBD1 matching over 10 bases. Trimming at V came to 4 bases and at J to 11 bases, leaving 13 bases not matched to a gene. The CDR3 covers 15 residues. The CDR3 coding sequence is TGTGCCAGCAGTTCCAACCGGGACAGGGGTTTCGAGGCTTTCTTT. Protein product: CASSSNRDRGFEAFF.

The chain combines TRBV6-1 with TRBJ2-7, with a tentative D call TRBD2 (5 bases). V lost 6 bases, J lost 6 bases, and 18 bases lay in between. The CDR3 runs to 14 residues. CDR1 is MNHNS and CDR2 is SASEGT in the germline V gene. CDR3 DNA sequence: TGTGCCAGCAGGAGGTTTGAGGGTTCGGGCGAGCAGTACGTC. This sequence encodes CASRRFEGSGEQYV.